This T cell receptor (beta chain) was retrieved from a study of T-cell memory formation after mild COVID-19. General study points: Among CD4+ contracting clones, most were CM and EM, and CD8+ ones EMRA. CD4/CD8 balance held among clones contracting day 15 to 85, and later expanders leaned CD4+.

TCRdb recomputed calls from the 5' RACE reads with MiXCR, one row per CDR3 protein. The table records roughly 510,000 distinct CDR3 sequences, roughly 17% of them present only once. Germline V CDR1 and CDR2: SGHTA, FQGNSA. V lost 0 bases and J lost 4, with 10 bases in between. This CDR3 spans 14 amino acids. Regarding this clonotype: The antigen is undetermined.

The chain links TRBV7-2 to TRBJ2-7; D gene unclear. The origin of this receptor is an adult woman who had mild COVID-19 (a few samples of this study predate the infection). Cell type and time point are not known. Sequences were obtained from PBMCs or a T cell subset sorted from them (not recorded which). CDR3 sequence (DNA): TGTGCCAGCAGCTTAGCCTTAATTCGATACGAGCAGTACTTC. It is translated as CASSLALIRYEQYF.